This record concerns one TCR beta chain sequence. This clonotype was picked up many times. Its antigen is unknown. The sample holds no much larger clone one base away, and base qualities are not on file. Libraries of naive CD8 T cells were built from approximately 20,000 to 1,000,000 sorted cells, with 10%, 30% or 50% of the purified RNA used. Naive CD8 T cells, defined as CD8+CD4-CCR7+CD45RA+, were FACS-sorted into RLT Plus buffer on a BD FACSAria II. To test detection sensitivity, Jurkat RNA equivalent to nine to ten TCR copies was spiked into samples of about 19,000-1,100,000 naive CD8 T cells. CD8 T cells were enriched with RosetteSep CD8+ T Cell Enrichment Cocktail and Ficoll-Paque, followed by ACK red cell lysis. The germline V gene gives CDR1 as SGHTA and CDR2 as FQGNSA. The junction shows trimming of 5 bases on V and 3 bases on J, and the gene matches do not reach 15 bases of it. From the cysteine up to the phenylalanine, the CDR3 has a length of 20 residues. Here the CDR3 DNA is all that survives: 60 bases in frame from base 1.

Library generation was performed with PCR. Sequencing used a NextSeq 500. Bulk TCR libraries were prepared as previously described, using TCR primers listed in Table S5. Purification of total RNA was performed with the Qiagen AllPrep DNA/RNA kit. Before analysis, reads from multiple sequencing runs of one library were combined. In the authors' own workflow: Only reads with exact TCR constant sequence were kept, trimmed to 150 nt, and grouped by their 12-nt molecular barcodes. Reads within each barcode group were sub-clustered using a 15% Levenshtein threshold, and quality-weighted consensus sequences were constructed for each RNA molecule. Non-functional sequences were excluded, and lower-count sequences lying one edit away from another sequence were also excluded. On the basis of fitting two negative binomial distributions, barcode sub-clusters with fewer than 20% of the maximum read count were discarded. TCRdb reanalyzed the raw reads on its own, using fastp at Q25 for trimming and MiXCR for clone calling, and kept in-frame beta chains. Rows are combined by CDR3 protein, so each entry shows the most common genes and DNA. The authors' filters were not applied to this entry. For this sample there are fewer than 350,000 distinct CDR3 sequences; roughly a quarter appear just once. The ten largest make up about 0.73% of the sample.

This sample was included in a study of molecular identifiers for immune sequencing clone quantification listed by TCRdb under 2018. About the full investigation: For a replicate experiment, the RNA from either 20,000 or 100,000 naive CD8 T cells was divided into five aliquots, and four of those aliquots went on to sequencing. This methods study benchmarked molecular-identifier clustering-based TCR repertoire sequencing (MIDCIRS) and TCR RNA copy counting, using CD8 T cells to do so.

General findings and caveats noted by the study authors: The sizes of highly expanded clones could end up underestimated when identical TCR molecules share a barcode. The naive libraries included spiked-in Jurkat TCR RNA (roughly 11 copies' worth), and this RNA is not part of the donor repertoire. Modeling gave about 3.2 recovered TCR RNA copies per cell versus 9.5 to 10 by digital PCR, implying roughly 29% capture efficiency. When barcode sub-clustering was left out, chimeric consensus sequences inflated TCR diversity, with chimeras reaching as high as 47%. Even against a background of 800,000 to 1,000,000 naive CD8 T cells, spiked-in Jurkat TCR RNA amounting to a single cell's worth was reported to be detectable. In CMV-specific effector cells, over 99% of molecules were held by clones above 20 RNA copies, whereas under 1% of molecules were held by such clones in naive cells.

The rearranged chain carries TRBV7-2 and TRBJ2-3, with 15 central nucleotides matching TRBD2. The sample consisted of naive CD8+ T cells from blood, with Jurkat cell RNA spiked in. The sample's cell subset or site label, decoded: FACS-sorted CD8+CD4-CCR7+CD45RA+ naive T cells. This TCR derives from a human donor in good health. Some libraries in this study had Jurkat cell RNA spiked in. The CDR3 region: CASSLPNGLAGGSRTDTQYF. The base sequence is TGTGCCAGCAGCCTACCAAACGGACTAGCGGGGGGGTCTAGGACAGATACGCAGTATTTT.